Presented here are 26 T cell receptor beta chains from one specimen sequenced in a study of blood T cells in healthy people across ages. Sample-barcoded 5' priming and a J-beta primer mix drove a second PCR of roughly 6 to 12 cycles. TCRdb ran MiXCR on the 5' RACE reads and lists one entry per CDR3 protein. The sample has roughly 1.9 million distinct CDR3 sequences, around 42% seen once. Sequenced input: blood. These receptors all come from a human donor in good health.

This chain uses TRBV7-3 with TRBJ2-6; the D call may be TRBD1 or TRBD2 (5 bases each). Germline V CDR1 and CDR2: SGHTA, FQGTGA. The CDR3 loop spans 16 amino acids. The V and J ends lost 4 bases and 3 bases respectively, with 13 bases between them. The CDR3 here is CASSSGAGFGANVLTF. CDR3 in DNA: TGTGCCAGCAGCTCCGGGGCCGGGTTTGGGGCCAACGTCCTGACTTTC.

This clonotype was recorded once. CDR3 residues: CASNPRSRAHEQYF. In nucleotides, the CDR3 is TGTGCCAGCAACCCGCGTAGTCGGGCCCACGAGCAGTACTTC. The rearrangement uses TRBV7-2 and TRBJ2-5; D remains ambiguous. The DNA end lines up better with TRBJ2-7; the J call may be wrong. This CDR3 is built from 14 residues. Germline V CDR1 and CDR2: SGHTA, FQGNSA.

This clonotype was seen a few times. In DNA form, the CDR3 reads TGTGCCAGCAGCCCTTCCTATGGGCAGGCTAACTATGGCTACACCTTC. The encoded protein is CASSPSYGQANYGYTF. This chain uses TRBV27 with TRBJ1-2; no firm D call. Germline CDR1 is MNHEY and CDR2 is SMNVEV (reference sequence). Trimming took off 6 bases at V and 0 bases at J, with 17 bases between the two ends. The CDR3 covers 16 residues.

The table lists this clonotype with a few counts. The chain combines TRBV6-2 or TRBV6-3 with TRBJ2-1, with D perhaps TRBD1 (6 bases). V shed 6 bases and J shed 6 bases, with 18 bases lying between them. Looked up from germline, CDR1 is MNHEY and CDR2 is SVGEGT. The CDR3 consists of 15 residues. CDR3 in amino acids: CASSQDSLGPNEQFF. CDR3 nucleotides: TGTGCCAGCAGCCAGGACAGCCTGGGGCCCAATGAGCAGTTCTTC.

The V call is TRBV29-1, the J call TRBJ2-5; D is possibly TRBD1 (6 bases). V was clipped by 5 bases and J by 0 bases, with 10 bases between them. This CDR3 is 13 amino acids long. Germline V CDR1 and CDR2: SQVTM, ANQGSEA. CDR3 in amino acids: CSVLGDNQETQYF. The CDR3 DNA reads TGCAGCGTTCTTGGGGACAACCAAGAGACCCAGTACTTC.

A few counts support this clonotype. The chain carries TRBV20-1 and TRBJ2-3, with TRBD2 matching over 7 bases. Germline V lookup: CDR1 DFQATT, CDR2 SNEGSKA (reference sequence). The CDR3 extends over 15 amino acids. With 3 bases clipped from V and 0 bases from J, the junction kept 6 bases outside the gene matches. CDR3 coding DNA: TGCAGTGCTAGCCCCAGCGGGGTTAGCACAGATACGCAGTATTTT. It codes for CSASPSGVSTDTQYF.

V usage is TRBV4-3 and J usage is TRBJ1-2; D is possibly TRBD1 (5 bases). Trimming took off 1 base at V and 3 bases at J, with 12 bases between the two ends. In germline, CDR1 is LGHNA, CDR2 YSLEER. This CDR3 has 15 amino acids. The CDR3 bases are TGCGCCAGCAGCCAAGCCCAGGGCTTAGACTATGGCTACACCTTC. Translation: CASSQAQGLDYGYTF.

The V and J genes are TRBV7-2 and TRBJ2-7; 10 bases match TRBD2. The CDR3 has 17 amino acids. Germline trimming cut 2 bases from V and 2 bases from J; bases unmatched to any gene: 9. The germline V gene has CDR1 SGHTA and CDR2 FQGNSA. The CDR3, as DNA: TGTGCCAGCAGCTTATCGGCTAGCGGGGGTTCCCCCTACGAGCAGTACTTC. It is translated as CASSLSASGGSPYEQYF.

The rearrangement links TRBV29-1 to TRBJ2-1; either TRBD1 or TRBD2 may fit D (6 bases each). CDR1 and CDR2 (germline): SQVTM, ANQGSEA. The CDR3 runs to 14 residues. Trimming left V 4 bases short and J 6 bases short, with 16 bases between. CDR3 residues: CSVVVGGICNEQFF. The CDR3 DNA is TGCAGCGTTGTGGTGGGGGGCATTTGCAATGAGCAGTTCTTC.

V usage is TRBV29-1 and J usage is TRBJ1-2, with unresolved D. V gave up 7 bases and J gave up 3 bases, with 9 bases separating them. CDR1 and CDR2 from the germline V gene are SQVTM and ANQGSEA. There are 11 residues in the CDR3. CDR3 residues: CSAGKDYGYTF. The CDR3 coding sequence is TGCAGCGCTGGTAAGGACTATGGCTACACCTTC.

In its sample, this clonotype was seen a few times. This sequence joins TRBV28 and TRBJ2-1; the match to TRBD2 covers 8 bases. The V gene's germline CDR1 is MDHEN and CDR2 SYDVKM. There are 14 residues in the CDR3. V dropped 11 bases and J dropped 7; count of bases not matched to a gene: 13. CDR3 residues: CAVTGPGLENEQFF. CDR3 DNA: TGTGCCGTTACAGGCCCGGGACTAGAAAATGAGCAGTTCTTC.

The V call is TRBV24-1, the J call TRBJ1-5, with 7 bases fitting TRBD1. Germline-derived CDR1 and CDR2 are KGHDR and SFDVKD. The CDR3 is 15 amino acids. J was trimmed by 6 bases and V by 4 bases; bases with no gene match: 8. The CDR3 bases are TGTGCCACCAGTGACTCGGACAGGAACGGTCAGCCCCAGCATTTT. Protein: CATSDSDRNGQPQHF.

V gene TRBV12-3 or TRBV12-4 combines with J gene TRBJ2-4; weak D call: TRBD2 (5 bases). Gene TRBJ2-5 matches the end of the DNA better, so the J call may be wrong. This CDR3 is built from 15 residues. The CDR3, as DNA: TGTGCCAGCAGTCTTGGAGGAAATATACAAGAGACCCAGTACTTC. As protein: CASSLGGNIQETQYF.

The rearrangement links TRBV29-1 to TRBJ1-3; tentatively, D is TRBD1 (5 bases). V lost 4 bases and J 4 bases, leaving 14 bases between the germline ends. Germline-derived CDR1 and CDR2 are SQVTM and ANQGSEA. CDR3 length equals 14 residues. The CDR3 protein is CSVGAGNIGNTIYF. Here the CDR3 DNA reads TGCAGCGTTGGGGCAGGGAATATCGGAAACACCATATATTTT.

The chain carries TRBV28 and TRBJ1-2, with a weak D call TRBD1 (6 bases). Germline loops: CDR1 MDHEN, CDR2 SYDVKM. V lost 0 bases and J 8 bases, leaving 7 bases between the germline ends. There are 12 residues in the CDR3. Here the CDR3 DNA reads TGTGCCAGCAGTTTATGGGACAGAGGCTACACCTTC. Its translation: CASSLWDRGYTF.

The chain joins TRBV7-9 to TRBJ1-1; D gene unclear. CDR1 and CDR2 (germline): SEHNR, FQNEAQ (reference sequence). This CDR3 has 15 amino acids. Deletions cut 5 bases from V and 4 bases from J, with 17 bases between. The CDR3 nucleotides are TGTGCCAGCAGCCAACAGACGTGGGAGAGCACTGAAGCTTTCTTT. Translation: CASSQQTWESTEAFF.

This chain joins TRBV29-1 and TRBJ2-1; a weak D match, TRBD2 (5 bases). V lost 2 bases to trimming and J lost 3 bases, with 20 bases between them. From germline, CDR1 is SQVTM and CDR2 ANQGSEA. This CDR3 has 17 amino acids. The CDR3 loop reads CSVEMRAGADDYNEQFF. The CDR3 DNA sequence: TGCAGCGTTGAAATGAGAGCCGGAGCGGACGACTACAATGAGCAGTTCTTC.

The chain links TRBV20-1 to TRBJ1-1; unclear D gene. Trimming cost V 4 bases and J 3 bases, with 6 bases left between them. This CDR3 contains 11 residues. Germline-derived CDR1 and CDR2 are DFQATT and SNEGSKA (reference sequence). CDR3: CSATPHTEAFF. CDR3 DNA: TGCAGTGCTACCCCCCACACTGAAGCTTTCTTT.

CDR3 DNA: TGTGCCAGCAGCGACCCAACAGGGTTGAAAGGCTACACCTTC. Encoded protein: CASSDPTGLKGYTF. The chain joins TRBV9 to TRBJ1-2; D may be TRBD1 (6 bases). This CDR3 is 14 amino acids long. Trimming left V 3 bases short and J 8 bases short, with 17 bases between. Germline CDR1 and CDR2: SGDLS and YYNGEE.

V is TRBV5-1 and J is TRBJ1-5, with a possible D match to TRBD1 (5 bases). Trimming pared 5 bases from V and 4 bases from J, leaving 19 bases between. Germline V gene sequence: CDR1 SGHRS, CDR2 YFSETQ. The CDR3 has 16 amino acids. CDR3 sequence reads: CASRGLATASNQPQHF. DNA for the CDR3: TGCGCCAGCAGAGGGTTGGCGACAGCTAGTAATCAGCCCCAGCATTTT.

CDR3 sequence reads: CASSQALYGYTF. In DNA form, the CDR3 reads TGCGCCAGCAGCCAAGCCCTCTATGGCTACACCTTC. The chain employs TRBV4-1 and TRBJ1-2; D is unresolved. This CDR3 comprises 12 residues. The V end lost 1 base, the J end lost 4 bases, and 4 bases lay between the germline ends. Germline lookup yields CDR1 MGHRA and CDR2 YSYEKL.

In its sample, this clonotype was seen a few times. The chain joins TRBV27 to TRBJ1-5; TRBD1 matches at 9 bases. The V gene's germline CDR1 is MNHEY and CDR2 SMNVEV (reference sequence). The CDR3 spans 15 residues. The V and J ends lost 9 bases and 4 bases, in that order; junction bases with no gene match: 10. Written as DNA, the CDR3 is TGTGCCAGGGGGCGTGACAGGGGGAGGAATCAGCCCCAGCATTTT. Its protein product is CARGRDRGRNQPQHF.

This clonotype was detected only a few times. The chain employs TRBV7-6 and TRBJ2-4; 9 nucleotides align to TRBD1. The J call is uncertain, as TRBJ2-7 better fits the DNA end. CDR3 length: 16 amino acids. The germline CDR1 and CDR2 sequences are SGHVS and FNYEAQ. The CDR3 region has the DNA TGTGCCAGCAGCTCGGGACAGGGCAGAGGGGGAGGCGAGCAGTACTTC. It encodes CASSSGQGRGGGEQYF.

The chain recombines TRBV4-3 with TRBJ2-1; TRBD2 aligns across 10 bases. Germline values: CDR1 LGHNA, CDR2 YSLEER. V shed 4 bases and J 0 bases; nucleotides not matched to a gene: 9. The CDR3 covers 18 residues. As DNA, the CDR3 is TGCGCCAGCAGCCCAGACGATAGCGGGGGGTTCTCCTACAATGAGCAGTTCTTC. Its translation: CASSPDDSGGFSYNEQFF.

This clonotype was recorded many times. The CDR3 here is CSAHEGADNEQFF. CDR3 in DNA: TGCAGTGCTCATGAAGGGGCCGACAATGAGCAGTTCTTC. The chain combines TRBV20-1 with TRBJ2-1; maybe TRBD1 (5 bases). The CDR3 has 13 residues. Deletions cut 5 bases from V and 5 bases from J, with 13 bases between. Germline V gene data show CDR1 as DFQATT and CDR2 as SNEGSKA (reference sequence).

This clonotype was counted only a few times. The DNA of the CDR3 is TGTGCCAGCAGCCCCTTAGCGGGTGCGCAGTATTTT. It specifies CASSPLAGAQYF. This chain connects TRBV7-2 to TRBJ2-3; the match to TRBD2 covers 7 bases. Germline CDR1 SGHTA, CDR2 FQGNSA. The trim removed 5 bases at V and 10 bases at J, leaving 6 bases unmatched. The CDR3 runs 12 residues.